Below are 8 T cell receptor beta chains sequenced from a single sample in a study of post-analysis software for immune sequencing data (dated by TCRdb to the mid-2010s). These receptors' antigens are unknown. Libraries were made using PCR. TCRdb records Illumina HiSeq 2500 as the sequencer. To reduce PCR and sequencing biases, unique molecular identifiers were incorporated into the TCR beta cDNA libraries. The public reads were run again by TCRdb, first through fastp at Q25 and then through MiXCR, and only productive beta chains were kept. Duplicate CDR3 protein sequences are folded into a single record with the most common DNA and genes. This sample gives roughly 200,000 distinct CDR3 sequences in total; 25% to 30% of them show up just once. 3.4% of the sample lies in the top ten. Summary of the overall study and its limitations: Significantly higher frequencies in patients than in controls were found for roughly 5 TRBV segments, including TRBV5-6, TRBV5-1 and TRBV20-1.

The specimen sequenced was blood. The origin of the receptors is a girl aged 2 to 17 with multiple sclerosis.

The J gene is TRBJ1-1, the V gene TRBV20-1; 7 bases align to TRBD1. This CDR3 spans 14 amino acids. V was pared by 6 bases and J by 4 bases, with 11 bases of the junction left unmatched. The germline gives CDR1 DFQATT, CDR2 SNEGSKA (reference sequence). In DNA form, the CDR3 reads TGCAGTGCAAACCCGGTACAGGGGAGCACTGAAGCTTTCTTT. It codes for CSANPVQGSTEAFF.

This clonotype was seen only a few times. This CDR3 is CASSYTSRGENTEAFF. The DNA of the CDR3 is TGTGCCAGCAGCTATACCTCGAGGGGCGAGAACACTGAAGCTTTCTTT. The J gene is TRBJ1-1, the V gene TRBV7-9; TRBD1 is a possible D gene (5 bases). The CDR3 length is 16 residues. Per the germline V gene, CDR1 is SEHNR and CDR2 is FQNEAQ (reference sequence). Deletions cut 4 bases from V and 1 base from J, with 16 bases between.

V usage is TRBV6-2 or TRBV6-3 and J usage is TRBJ2-7; TRBD2 matches 10 bases. There are 18 residues in the CDR3. J lost 2 bases, V lost 7 bases, and 17 bases had no gene match. Per germline, CDR1 MNHEY and CDR2 SVGEGT. The CDR3 DNA sequence: TGTGCCAGCACGGAAACAACCTTGCTAGCGGGGGTAACCTACGAGCAGTACTTC. It specifies CASTETTLLAGVTYEQYF.

This clonotype was picked up a small number of times. The J gene is TRBJ2-1, the V gene TRBV28; 10 nucleotides align to TRBD2. The CDR3 sequence is 15 residues long. Germline CDR1 and CDR2: MDHEN and SYDVKM. V gave up 5 bases and J gave up 8 bases; unmatched junction bases: 9. This CDR3 reads CASSPSGSSSDEQFF. CDR3 nucleotide sequence: TGTGCCAGCAGTCCTAGCGGGAGCTCATCTGATGAGCAGTTCTTC.

This clonotype has a handful of counts. The chain employs TRBV9 and TRBJ1-2, with D hard to call. Trimming took off 3 bases at V and 6 bases at J, with 12 bases between the two ends. The V gene's germline CDR1 is SGDLS and CDR2 YYNGEE. The CDR3 runs 13 residues. The CDR3 DNA sequence: TGTGCCAGCAGCGCACACGACACCCATGGCTACACCTTC. It yields the protein CASSAHDTHGYTF. The full variable domain, in which reference TRBV9 and TRBJ1-2 provide the parts outside the CDR3, is DSGVTQTPKHLITATGQRVTLRCSPRSGDLSVYWYQQSLDQGLQFLIQYYNGEERAKGNILERFSAQQFPDLHSELNLSSLELGDSALYFCASSAHDTHGYTFGSGTRLTVV.

The rearrangement joins TRBV7-9 to TRBJ1-4, with D possibly being TRBD1 (5 bases). Germline CDR1 is SEHNR and CDR2 is FQNEAQ (reference sequence). V lost 0 bases and J 3 bases, leaving 11 bases between the germline ends. This CDR3 comprises 16 residues. Here the CDR3 DNA reads TGTGCCAGCAGCTTAGCGATTGGGGGACCTAATGAAAAACTGTTTTTT. The encoded protein is CASSLAIGGPNEKLFF.

There are many counts of this clonotype. The V call is TRBV12-3 or TRBV12-4, the J call TRBJ1-5, with TRBD1 identical over 7 bases. This CDR3 region has 14 residues. Losses at the gene ends were 6 bases for V and 4 bases for J; bases not matched to a gene: 6. The CDR3 region has the DNA TGTGCCAGCAGCCCGCAGGGGGGGAATCAGCCCCAGCATTTT. Amino acid sequence: CASSPQGGNQPQHF.

Regarding this clonotype: One junction end disagrees with the germline gene, perhaps due to a read error. The chain uses TRBV7-2 and TRBJ1-2; D unclear. The CDR3 spans 15 residues. Germline V gene data show CDR1 as SGHTA and CDR2 as FQGNSA. The CDR3 nucleotides are TGTGCCGGCAGCTTAGTTTTCGGTCTTGGGGATGGCCACACCTTC. Protein sequence: CAGSLVFGLGDGHTF.